The clone carrying this T cell receptor beta chain was recorded at least ten times. Per the study methods: Quantification of nucleated cells was approximated via reference gene primer amplification. The method was immunoSEQ multiplex PCR; TCRdb's version includes in-frame clones alone and lacks a portion of them. V and J calls and clone size are copied from that table; D and trimming were computed from the DNA. The repertoire holds more than 85,000 clones, with about 80% as singletons. The CDR3 length is 15 residues. V lost 1 base, J lost 1 base, and 0 bases stayed unmatched. Germline CDR1 is LGHDT and CDR2 is YNNKEL (reference sequence). The sample comes from a study of blood T cell repertoires in COVID-19. Turning to the study itself: Donors in the United States, Italy and Spain gave samples during acute or convalescent COVID-19. The analysed material was cDNA or gDNA that came from T cells, B-cell-depleted T cells, or PBMCs.

Sequenced sample: peripheral blood. This TCR was sampled from a man between 65 and 85 years old with acute or convalescent COVID-19. This rearrangement joins TRBV3-1 (or the pseudogene TRBV3-2) to TRBJ2-3; 9 nucleotides line up with TRBD2. The CDR3 region is CASSQGTSGTDTQYF. In DNA, the CDR3 is TGTGCCAGCAGCCAAGGGACTAGCGGCACAGATACGCAGTATTTT.